This TCR beta chain was sequenced during a study of TIL therapy for anti-PD-1-resistant metastatic lung cancer. Looking at the study overall: Most patients had lung adenocarcinoma; several tumors were EGFR-mutant, two ALK-rearranged; half smoked currently or formerly.

Sequencing used immunoSEQ v3. Profiling relied on immunoSEQ multiplex PCR, and the TCRdb table lists in-frame clones only, not all of them. The repertoire holds more than 55,000 clones, with around 63% as singletons. The CDR3 is 16 residues long. Looked up from germline, CDR1 is GTSNPN and CDR2 is SVGIG (reference sequence). V dropped 2 bases and J dropped 2 bases, with 17 bases sitting between them. Time point reported: pre-treatment sample, taken before nivolumab and TIL therapy. The TCR originated in a person aged 25-80 years with non-small cell lung cancer. This sample comprised blood, obtained at baseline. V and J are TRBV30 and TRBJ2-3, with a tentative D call TRBD2 (6 bases). The CDR3 spells CAWSMGISGDTDTQYF. For the CDR3, the DNA is TGTGCCTGGAGTATGGGGATTAGCGGAGACACAGATACGCAGTATTTT.